A single sample is the source of the 3 T cell receptor beta chains below, sequenced in a study of OX40 agonist ivuxolimab in advanced cancers. TCRdb's copy holds only in-frame clones and misses some; the assay was immunoSEQ multiplex PCR. Counted here are 15,000 to 20,000 clones, around 85% occurring once; the ten biggest clones make up roughly 32%. The sequencing here drew on CD4+ or CD8+ T cells sorted from blood, taken in a trial of the OX40 agonist ivuxolimab. All receptors come from an adult with an advanced solid tumor such as melanoma, head and neck, liver or kidney cancer.

This chain connects TRBV7-8 to TRBJ2-2; a possible D gene is TRBD1 (6 bases). This CDR3 has 14 residues. Germline CDR1 reads SGHVS; CDR2 reads FQNEAQ. V dropped 3 bases and J dropped 7 bases, with 12 bases sitting between them. This CDR3 reads CASSFERGGGELFF. Here the CDR3 DNA reads TGTGCCAGCAGCTTCGAGAGAGGGGGCGGGGAGCTGTTTTTT.

The chain carries TRBV4-3 and TRBJ2-7; D ambiguous. Germline V lookup: CDR1 LGHNA, CDR2 YSLEER. This CDR3 region has 11 residues. Trimming cost V 6 bases and J 5 bases, with 8 bases left between them. The CDR3 spells CASSLRDEQYF. Written as DNA, the CDR3 is TGCGCCAGCAGTCTCCGGGACGAGCAGTACTTC.

This chain uses TRBV11-2 with TRBJ2-5, with 10 nucleotides matching TRBD2. In germline, CDR1 is SGHAT, CDR2 FQNNGV. The V gene end was trimmed by 2 bases and the J gene end by 4 bases; junction bases not matched to a gene: 7. The CDR3 runs to 16 residues. The DNA of the CDR3 is TGTGCCAGCAGCTTATACCTAGCGGGAGCGGGAGAGACCCAGTACTTC. This codes for CASSLYLAGAGETQYF.